Here is one TCR beta chain with its context. Profiling relied on immunoSEQ multiplex PCR, and the TCRdb table lists in-frame clones only, not all of them. The table includes about 56,000 clones, 80% to 95% detected once. The entry originates in a study of technical replicates of blood from several donors. The CDR3 contains 16 residues. V gave up 3 bases and J gave up 0 bases; unmatched junction bases: 4. Germline loops: CDR1 SGDLS, CDR2 YYNGEE. Sequenced: PBMCs. This rearrangement joins TRBV9 to TRBJ2-1; TRBD2 matches 9 bases. This sequence was found in a human donor in good health. Some clones in this sample may be carry-over from other donors' samples. In DNA form, the CDR3 reads TGTGCCAGCAGCGCCGGGGGACTAGCCTCCTACAATGAGCAGTTCTTC. Protein: CASSAGGLASYNEQFF.